The 25 T cell receptor beta chains below were found in one sample sequenced in a study of tissue T cells after allogeneic stem cell transplantation. The table came from immunoSEQ multiplex PCR; TCRdb's copy has only in-frame clones and leaves some out. The sample includes under 4,500 clones, approximately 44% of them seen just once. The time point here: mouse harvest day 14 after allogeneic transplant. Mouse grafts combined 10^7 T-cell-depleted bone marrow cells with 10^6 splenic CD5+ T cells. The sequenced material came from lymph node tissue. All receptors derive from a female BALB/c mouse given C57BL/6 T cells with graft-versus-host disease after an allogeneic hematopoietic cell transplant.

There are a few counts of this clone. Mouse names are used for the genes. The read is 1 residue too short to cover the CDR3 end, so that end is filled in from the germline J gene. The chain is built from TRBV12-2 and TRBJ2-2, with 8 bases that match TRBD2. V lost 0 bases and J lost 0; bases outside the gene matches: 2. The germline gives CDR1 SGHLS, CDR2 HYDKME. The CDR3 runs to 16 residues. CDR3 in amino acids: CASSLPGGSNTGQLYF. The sequenced part of the CDR3 DNA is TGTGCCAGCTCTCTCCCTGGGGGGTCAAACACCGGGCAGCTCTAC.

Note on this clone: Gene names follow the mouse nomenclature. The read ends 1 residue shy of where the CDR3 ends; the end is completed using the germline J gene. The chain links TRBV12-2 to TRBJ2-1, with 8 bases identical to TRBD2. This CDR3 comprises 15 residues. V lost 3 bases and J lost 1; bases outside the gene matches: 4. Germline V gene data show CDR1 as SGHLS and CDR2 as HYDKME. Here the CDR3 reads CASSMGLVNYAEQFF. The CDR3 bases that were read are TGTGCCAGCTCTATGGGACTGGTGAACTATGCTGAGCAGTTC. The full variable domain, rest sourced from reference TRBV12-2 and TRBJ2-1, is NSGVVQSPRYIIKGKGERSILKCIPISGHLSVAWYQQTQGQELKFFIQHYDKMERDKGNLPSRFSVQQFDDYHSEMNMSALELEDSAVYFCASSMGLVNYAEQFFGPGTRLTVL.

A word on this clone: The genes and germline here are from mouse. The read ends 1 residue before the CDR3 terminus; that terminus is restored from the germline J gene. V and J are TRBV13-2 and TRBJ1-1; 8 bases are a match to TRBD1. Germline V lookup: CDR1 NNHNN, CDR2 SYGAGS (reference sequence). Germline trimming cut 0 bases from V and 7 bases from J; bases unmatched to any gene: 2. This CDR3 is built from 13 residues. The chain's CDR3 is CASGDAQGGEVFF. The part of the CDR3 DNA that was read is TGTGCCAGCGGTGATGCACAGGGGGGAGAAGTCTTC.

With respect to this clone: Genes and germline are mouse. The read terminates 1 residue before the CDR3 end, so the remaining end is supplied by the germline J gene. This rearrangement joins TRBV19 to TRBJ2-2, with D maybe TRBD1 (5 bases). V was cut by 0 bases and J by 1 base, with 7 bases left in between. The CDR3 length is 15 residues. Germline CDR1 reads FNHDT; CDR2 reads SITEND (reference sequence). Partial CDR3 DNA: TGTGCCAGCAGTATAGAGGACAAAAACACCGGGCAGCTCTAC. Amino acids: CASSIEDKNTGQLY. Given in full, the CDR3 is CASSIEDKNTGQLYF.

In its sample, this clone ranks as large (0.1 to 1%). The genes and germline here are from mouse. The CDR3 end falls 1 residue outside the read, so it is completed with the germline J gene. The chain uses TRBV4 and TRBJ2-7; 10 bases are a match to TRBD2. The germline V gene encodes CDR1 LGHDT and CDR2 YNNKQL (reference sequence). Unmatched junction bases numbered 4, after V lost 4 bases and J lost 4 bases. The CDR3 spans 14 residues. The CDR3 sequence: CASSSGTGAYEQYF. CDR3 bases read: TGTGCCAGCAGCTCCGGGACTGGGGCTTATGAACAGTAC.

In the case of this clone: Any gene name here is a mouse gene name. The read ends 1 residue before the CDR3 terminus; that terminus is restored from the germline J gene. This chain joins TRBV26 and TRBJ1-1; 7 bases are shared with TRBD1. Germline values: CDR1 KGHPV, CDR2 FQNQEV (reference sequence). V lost 4 bases, J lost 3 bases, and 2 bases stayed unmatched. The CDR3 sequence is 13 residues long. CDR3 bases read: TGTGCCAGCAGTCGGACAGGTTACACAGAAGTCTTC. Residues: CASSRTGYTEVF. In full, the CDR3 reads CASSRTGYTEVFF.

About this clone: The gene symbols are mouse symbols. The CDR3 loop reads CASRIRDNNQAPLF. CDR3 DNA, as far as it was read: TGTGCCAGCAGGATCAGGGACAACAACCAGGCTCCGCTT. V gene TRBV24 combines with J gene TRBJ1-5, with a tentative D call TRBD1 (5 bases). The read is 1 residue too short to cover the CDR3 end, so that end is filled in from the germline J gene. V gave up 6 bases and J gave up 1 base, with 10 bases separating them. Germline V gene data show CDR1 as KGHTA and CDR2 as FRNEEI. This CDR3 region has 14 residues.

On this clone itself: All gene names here are mouse names. The read falls 1 residue short of the CDR3 end, and the missing part is taken from the germline J gene. The rearrangement links TRBV26 to TRBJ1-3, with D hard to call. V shed 4 bases and J shed 0 bases, with 4 bases lying between them. This CDR3 comprises 13 residues. Germline V CDR1 and CDR2: KGHPV, FQNQEV (reference sequence). The sequenced part of the CDR3 DNA is TGTGCCAGCAGTCCAAATTCTGGAAATACGCTCTAT. It codes for CASSPNSGNTLY. The full CDR3 sequence reads CASSPNSGNTLYF.

Worth noting for this clone: The genes and germline here are from mouse. Sequencing ends 1 residue short of the CDR3 end; the germline J gene provides the rest. V gene TRBV26 combines with J gene TRBJ2-4; D not certain. Trimming cost V 6 bases and J 0 bases, with 10 bases left between them. Germline loops: CDR1 KGHPV, CDR2 FQNQEV (reference sequence). The length of the CDR3 is 14 residues. The covered CDR3 bases are TGTGCCAGCAGCGAACAAATTAGTCAAAACACCTTGTAC. This codes for CASSEQISQNTLY. The full CDR3 protein is CASSEQISQNTLYF.

By its share, this clone is medium-sized. Gene labels here are mouse ones. The read falls 1 residue short of the CDR3 end, and the missing part is taken from the germline J gene. The chain carries TRBV1 and TRBJ2-5; TRBD1 is a possible D gene (6 bases). This CDR3 contains 15 residues. Per germline, CDR1 NSQYPW and CDR2 LRSPGD (reference sequence). Trimming cost V 3 bases and J 0 bases, with 10 bases left between them. The sequenced CDR3 bases are TGCACCTGCAGTGCCTCCGGGACAAACCAAGACACCCAGTAC. Translation gives CTCSASGTNQDTQY. The CDR3 as a whole reads CTCSASGTNQDTQYF.

This clone appeared a few times. Here the gene names and germline are mouse. The read is 1 residue too short to cover the CDR3 end, so that end is filled in from the germline J gene. The rearrangement joins TRBV19 to TRBJ2-7; 11 bases align to TRBD2. The V gene end was trimmed by 2 bases and the J gene end by 2 bases; junction bases not matched to a gene: 0. The CDR3 covers 14 residues. Germline V gene lookup returns CDR1 FNHDT and CDR2 SITEND (reference sequence). This chain's CDR3 is CASSMDWGAYEQYF. The sequenced part of the CDR3 DNA is TGTGCCAGCAGTATGGACTGGGGGGCCTATGAACAGTAC.

Notes on this clone: The genes are named according to mouse. The missing CDR3 end, 1 residue past where the read stops, is filled in from the germline J gene. Other DNA variants within this sample encode the same CDR3. V is TRBV26 and J is TRBJ1-1; 7 nucleotides line up with TRBD1. V was clipped by 3 bases and J by 4 bases; unmatched bases: 2. Germline V gene sequence: CDR1 KGHPV, CDR2 FQNQEV (reference sequence). The CDR3 covers 13 residues. The part of the CDR3 DNA that was read is TGTGCCAGCAGTCTCAGGGGGAGCACAGAAGTCTTC. This codes for CASSLRGSTEVF. The whole CDR3 reads CASSLRGSTEVFF.

This clone was recorded a few times. Genes and germline come from the mouse. The read stops 1 residue short of the end of the CDR3; the missing end is completed from the germline J gene. The genes are TRBV16 and TRBJ2-1; 9 nucleotides match TRBD2. Germline CDR1 is SGHSA and CDR2 is FRNQAP. V lost 4 bases and J lost 2; bases outside the gene matches: 3. The CDR3 is made up of 15 amino acids. The CDR3: CASSSRLGDYAEQFF. CDR3 DNA, as far as it was read: TGTGCAAGCAGCTCCCGACTGGGGGACTATGCTGAGCAGTTC.

On this clone itself: The genes are named according to mouse. The read comes to an end 1 residue before the CDR3 does, leaving the germline J gene to fill in the end. J is TRBJ2-4 and V is TRBV23. The CDR3 extends over 14 amino acids. Germline assignment: CDR1 KGHTA and CDR2 FQNQQP. Incomplete CDR3 DNA: TGCTCCAGCAGTCAAGGTCGAAGTCAAAACACCTTGTAC. It specifies CSSSQGRSQNTLY. The complete CDR3 protein is CSSSQGRSQNTLYF.

A note on this clone: The germline gene is not matched at one end of the junction; a read error may be the cause. Mouse gene names and germline throughout. Sequencing ends 1 residue short of the CDR3 end; the germline J gene provides the rest. The rearrangement uses TRBV16 and TRBJ1-3, with a weak D call TRBD1 (6 bases). Germline V gives CDR1 SGHSA, CDR2 FRNQAP. This CDR3 spans 16 amino acids. The sequenced part of the CDR3 DNA is TGTGCAAGCCGCTCGACCGGGCCAGGGGCTGGAAATCCGCTCTAT. Encoded protein: CASRSTGPGAGNPLY. The full CDR3 protein reads CASRSTGPGAGNPLYF.

On this clone: Mouse names are used for the genes. Coverage ceases 1 residue before the CDR3 finishes, and the germline J gene fills in the end. The V gene is TRBV13-3, the J gene TRBJ2-5, with D perhaps given as TRBD1 or TRBD2 (5 bases each). Germline CDR1 and CDR2: NNHDY and SYVADS. The CDR3 loop spans 13 amino acids. V was clipped by 3 bases and J by 2 bases, with 7 bases between them. The DNA read from the CDR3 is TGTGCCAGCAGTGGGGGGAGCCAAGACACCCAGTAC. Protein: CASSGGSQDTQY. The full CDR3 is CASSGGSQDTQYF.

In regard to this clone: These gene names are mouse names. The read falls 1 residue short of the CDR3 end, and the missing part is taken from the germline J gene. This chain uses TRBV16 with TRBJ1-3; TRBD1 aligns across 8 bases. Trimming removed 5 bases from V and 5 bases from J; junction bases left unmatched: 11. This CDR3 contains 16 residues. CDR1 is SGHSA, CDR2 FRNQAP, per germline. The DNA read from the CDR3 is TGTGCAAGCAGCCCGACCGCGACAGGGGCTCGAAATACGCTCTAT. This gives the protein CASSPTATGARNTLY. In full, the CDR3 reads CASSPTATGARNTLYF. Full variable domain (missing parts from reference TRBV16 and TRBJ1-3): NAGVIQTPRHKVTGKGQEATLWCEPISGHSAVFWYRQTIVQGLEFLTYFRNQAPIDDSGMPKERFSAQMPNQSHSTLKIQSTQPQDSAVYLCASSPTATGARNTLYFGEGSRLIVV.

Of note for this clone: The germline and genes are mouse ones. The read finishes 1 residue shy of the CDR3 end, and the germline J gene is used to complete it. The chain uses TRBV26 and TRBJ1-1; D uncertain. CDR3 length: 11 amino acids. Germline V CDR1 and CDR2: KGHPV, FQNQEV (reference sequence). Trimming stripped 4 bases from V and 5 bases from J, with 5 bases between. The CDR3 here is CASSRTTEVFF. CDR3 DNA, as far as it was read: TGTGCCAGCAGTCGAACTACAGAAGTCTTC. Complete variable domain (other parts from reference TRBV26 and TRBJ1-1): NSKVIQTPRYLVKGQGQKAKMRCIPEKGHPVVFWYQQNKNNEFKFLINFQNQEVLQQIDMTEKRFSAECPSNSPCSLEIQSSEAGDSALYLCASSRTTEVFFGKGTRLTVV.

Details on this clone: Relative to the germline gene, one junction end is altered; a read error may explain this. Mouse names are used for the genes. The read comes to an end 1 residue before the CDR3 does, leaving the germline J gene to fill in the end. The V gene is TRBV13-1, the J gene TRBJ2-4, with D possibly being TRBD1 or TRBD2 (6 bases each). The V gene's germline CDR1 is NSHNY and CDR2 SYGAGN. This CDR3 is built from 16 residues. The CDR3 sequence is CARSDGPGGSHTTLYF. The sequenced CDR3 bases are TGTGCCCGCAGTGATGGGCCCGGGGGCAGTCACACCACCTTGTAC.

About this clone itself: Genes and germline come from the mouse. The CDR3 end lies 1 residue beyond the end of the read and is filled in from the germline J gene. The gene calls are TRBV20 and TRBJ2-7, with D possibly being TRBD2 (6 bases). Germline CDR1 is GFQATS and CDR2 is STVNSAI. V lost 0 bases to trimming and J lost 4 bases, with 10 bases between them. The length of the CDR3 is 13 residues. The CDR3 DNA, read in part, is TGTGGTGCTAGGGAGAGCTGGGGATATGAACAGTAC. As protein: CGARESWGYEQY. The entire CDR3 reads CGARESWGYEQYF.

Comment on this clone: One end of the junction does not line up with germline, which may come from a read error. The germline and genes are mouse ones. CDR3 DNA (partial): TGTGCCAGCAGTGATGACAGGGGCTCCTATGAACAGTAC. This sequence encodes CASSDDRGSYEQY. The whole CDR3 sequence reads CASSDDRGSYEQYF. The chain combines TRBV13-2 with TRBJ2-7; 8 bases are a match to TRBD1. The read stops 1 residue short of the end of the CDR3; the missing end is completed from the germline J gene. CDR3 length equals 14 residues. Germline values: CDR1 NNHNN, CDR2 SYGAGS (reference sequence).

Turning to this clone: Gene names refer to mouse genes. The sequence runs out 1 residue before the end of the CDR3; the remainder is reconstructed from the germline J gene. This chain uses TRBV16 with TRBJ1-3; 10 nucleotides align to TRBD1. Germline lookup yields CDR1 SGHSA and CDR2 FRNQAP. The CDR3 has 16 amino acids. The covered CDR3 bases are TGTCCACGCAGCTCCACCGGGACAGGGGCTGGAAATACGCTCTAT. Translated, it gives CPRSSTGTGAGNTLY. The complete CDR3 protein is CPRSSTGTGAGNTLYF.

In this sample, this clone is medium-sized (0.01 to 0.1%). Gene names denote mouse genes. The read gets to within 1 residue of the CDR3 end, and the germline J gene fills in the rest. V gene TRBV16 combines with J gene TRBJ2-7; 10 bases agree with TRBD1. V was clipped by 3 bases and J by 7 bases; unmatched bases: 6. This CDR3 has 14 residues. Per the germline V gene, CDR1 is SGHSA and CDR2 is FRNQAP. The CDR3 protein is CASSFRQGAREQYF. The sequenced part of the CDR3 DNA is TGTGCAAGCAGCTTCCGACAGGGGGCGCGAGAACAGTAC. The full variable domain, rest sourced from reference TRBV16 and TRBJ2-7, is NAGVIQTPRHKVTGKGQEATLWCEPISGHSAVFWYRQTIVQGLEFLTYFRNQAPIDDSGMPKERFSAQMPNQSHSTLKIQSTQPQDSAVYLCASSFRQGAREQYFGPGTRLTVL.

On this clone: Genes and germline are mouse. The CDR3 goes on 1 residue after the read ends, and that part is filled in from the germline J gene. The V and J genes are TRBV12-1 and TRBJ2-2; the match to TRBD2 covers 10 bases. Germline V lookup: CDR1 SGHSN, CDR2 HYEKVE. After removal of 6 bases from V and 1 base from J, the junction contained 4 bases not matched to a gene. There are 15 residues in the CDR3. The covered CDR3 bases are TGTGCCAGCCTCACTGGGGGGGGAAACACCGGGCAGCTCTAC. Amino acid sequence: CASLTGGGNTGQLY. The whole CDR3 protein is CASLTGGGNTGQLYF.

As to this clone: Gene names and germline refer to mouse. The read finishes 1 residue shy of the CDR3 end, and the germline J gene is used to complete it. The V and J genes are TRBV26 and TRBJ2-4; D is undetermined. V shed 6 bases and J shed 0 bases, with 4 bases lying between them. The germline V gene encodes CDR1 KGHPV and CDR2 FQNQEV (reference sequence). The CDR3 is made up of 12 amino acids. This CDR3 is CASSESQNTLYF. Partial CDR3 DNA: TGTGCCAGCAGCGAGAGTCAAAACACCTTGTAC.